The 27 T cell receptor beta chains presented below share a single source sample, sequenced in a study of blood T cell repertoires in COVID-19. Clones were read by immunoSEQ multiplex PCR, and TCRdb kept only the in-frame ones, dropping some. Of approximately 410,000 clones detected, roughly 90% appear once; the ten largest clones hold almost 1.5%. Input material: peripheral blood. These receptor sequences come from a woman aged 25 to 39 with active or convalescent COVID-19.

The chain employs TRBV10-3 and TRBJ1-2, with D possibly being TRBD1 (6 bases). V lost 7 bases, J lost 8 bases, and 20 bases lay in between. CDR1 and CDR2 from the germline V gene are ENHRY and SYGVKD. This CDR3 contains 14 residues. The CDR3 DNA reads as TGTGCCATCATGATGAACCGGGACATAGGGGGCTACACCTTC. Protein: CAIMMNRDIGGYTF.

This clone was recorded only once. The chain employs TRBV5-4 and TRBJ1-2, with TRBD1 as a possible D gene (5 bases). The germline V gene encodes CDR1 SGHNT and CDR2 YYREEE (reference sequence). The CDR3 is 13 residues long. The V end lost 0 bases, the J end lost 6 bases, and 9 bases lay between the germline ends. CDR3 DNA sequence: TGTGCCAGCAGCTTGGAACCGGGGGATGGCTACACCTTC. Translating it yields CASSLEPGDGYTF.

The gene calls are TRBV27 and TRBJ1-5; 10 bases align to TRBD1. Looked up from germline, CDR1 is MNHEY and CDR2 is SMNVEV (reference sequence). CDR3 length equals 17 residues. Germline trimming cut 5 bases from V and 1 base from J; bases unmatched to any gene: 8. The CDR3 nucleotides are TGTGCCAGCAGTCGACAGGGGGCTTTGGGAAGCAATCAGCCCCAGCATTTT. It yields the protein CASSRQGALGSNQPQHF.

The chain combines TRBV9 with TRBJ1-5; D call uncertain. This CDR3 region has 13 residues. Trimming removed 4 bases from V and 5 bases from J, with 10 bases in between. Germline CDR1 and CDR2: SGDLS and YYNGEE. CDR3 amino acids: CASSLSMDQPQHF. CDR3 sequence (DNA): TGTGCCAGCAGCCTTAGTATGGATCAGCCCCAGCATTTT.

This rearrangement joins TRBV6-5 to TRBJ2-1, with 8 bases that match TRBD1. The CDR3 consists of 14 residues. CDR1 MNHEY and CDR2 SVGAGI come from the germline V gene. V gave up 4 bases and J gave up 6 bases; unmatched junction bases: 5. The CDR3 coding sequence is TGTGCCAGCAGTTCCCGGACAGGGCCCAATGAGCAGTTCTTC. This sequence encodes CASSSRTGPNEQFF.

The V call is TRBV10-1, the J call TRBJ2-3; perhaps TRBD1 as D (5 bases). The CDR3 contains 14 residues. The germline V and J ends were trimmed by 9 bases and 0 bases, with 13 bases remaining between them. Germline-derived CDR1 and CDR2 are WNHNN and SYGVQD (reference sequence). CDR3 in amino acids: CASEGSGSTDTQYF. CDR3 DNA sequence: TGCGCCAGTGAAGGGTCAGGGAGCACAGATACGCAGTATTTT.

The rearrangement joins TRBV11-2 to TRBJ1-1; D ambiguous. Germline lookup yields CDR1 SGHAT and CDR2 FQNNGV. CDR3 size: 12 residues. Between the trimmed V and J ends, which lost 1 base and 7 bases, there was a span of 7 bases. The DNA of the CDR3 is TGTGCCAGCAGCTTAGGTCTTAATGAAGCTTTCTTT. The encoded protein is CASSLGLNEAFF. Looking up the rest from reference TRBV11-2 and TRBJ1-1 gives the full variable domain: EAGVAQSPRYKIIEKRQSVAFWCNPISGHATLYWYQQILGQGPKLLIQFQNNGVVDDSQLPKDRFSAERLKGVDSTLKIQPAKLEDSAVYLCASSLGLNEAFFGQGTRLTVV.

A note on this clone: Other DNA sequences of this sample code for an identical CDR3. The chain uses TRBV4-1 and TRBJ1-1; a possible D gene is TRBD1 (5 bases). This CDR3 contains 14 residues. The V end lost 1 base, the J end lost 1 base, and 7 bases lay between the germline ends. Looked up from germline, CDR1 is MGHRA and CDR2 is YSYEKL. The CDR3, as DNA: TGCGCCAGCAGCCAAGTCGGACAGAACACTGAAGCTTTCTTT. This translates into CASSQVGQNTEAFF.

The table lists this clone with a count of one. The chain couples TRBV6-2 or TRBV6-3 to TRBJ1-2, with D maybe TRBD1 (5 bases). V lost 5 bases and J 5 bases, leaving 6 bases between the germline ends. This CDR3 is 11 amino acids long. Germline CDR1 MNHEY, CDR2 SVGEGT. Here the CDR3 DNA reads TGTGCCAGCAGTCAGGGTTATGGCTACACCTTC. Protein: CASSQGYGYTF.

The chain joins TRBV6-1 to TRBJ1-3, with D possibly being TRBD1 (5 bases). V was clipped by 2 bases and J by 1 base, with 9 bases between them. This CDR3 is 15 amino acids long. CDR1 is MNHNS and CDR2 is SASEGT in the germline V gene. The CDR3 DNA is TGTGCCAGCAGTGAATTCGCAGGGTCTGGAAACACCATATATTTT. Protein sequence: CASSEFAGSGNTIYF.

The CDR3 DNA reads as TGCGCCAGCAGTCGAAGGACTAGCGGGATTGACTCCTACGAGCAGTACTTC. Translating it yields CASSRRTSGIDSYEQYF. V is TRBV4-1 and J is TRBJ2-7; 12 positions agree with TRBD2. V shed 6 bases, J shed 0 bases, and the junction held 9 bases outside the gene matches. This CDR3 has 17 amino acids. CDR1 and CDR2 from the germline V gene are MGHRA and YSYEKL.

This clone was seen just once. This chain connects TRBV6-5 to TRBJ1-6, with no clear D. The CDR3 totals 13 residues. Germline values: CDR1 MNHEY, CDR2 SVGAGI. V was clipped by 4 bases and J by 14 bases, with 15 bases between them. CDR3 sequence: CASSSRRRGTLHF. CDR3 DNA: TGTGCCAGCAGTTCTCGGCGTCGGGGAACCCTCCACTTT.

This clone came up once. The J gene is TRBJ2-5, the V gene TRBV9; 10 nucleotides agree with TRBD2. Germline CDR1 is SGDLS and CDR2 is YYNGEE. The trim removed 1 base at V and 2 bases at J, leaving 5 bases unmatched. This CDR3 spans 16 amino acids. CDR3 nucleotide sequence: TGTGCCAGCAGCGTATTCCCTAGCGGGGGACAAGAGACCCAGTACTTC. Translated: CASSVFPSGGQETQYF.

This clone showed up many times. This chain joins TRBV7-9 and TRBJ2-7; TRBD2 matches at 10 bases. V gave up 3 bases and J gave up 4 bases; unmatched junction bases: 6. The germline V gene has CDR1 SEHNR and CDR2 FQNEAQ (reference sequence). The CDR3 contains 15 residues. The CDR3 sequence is CASSFLAGDVYEQYF. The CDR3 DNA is TGTGCCAGCAGCTTCCTAGCGGGAGATGTGTACGAGCAGTACTTC.

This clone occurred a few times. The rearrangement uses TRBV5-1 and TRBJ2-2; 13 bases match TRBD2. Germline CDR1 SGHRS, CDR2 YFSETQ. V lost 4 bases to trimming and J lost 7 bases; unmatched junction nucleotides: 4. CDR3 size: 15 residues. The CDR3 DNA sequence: TGCGCCAGCAGCCGGACTAGCGGGAGTATCGGGGAGCTGTTTTTT. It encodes CASSRTSGSIGELFF.

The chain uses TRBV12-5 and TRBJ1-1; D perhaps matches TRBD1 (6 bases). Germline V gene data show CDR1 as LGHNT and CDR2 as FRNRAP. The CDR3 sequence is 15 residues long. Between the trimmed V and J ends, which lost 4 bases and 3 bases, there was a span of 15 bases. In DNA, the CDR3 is TGTGCTAGTGGTTCAAACAGGGATTTGGACACTGAAGCTTTCTTT. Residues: CASGSNRDLDTEAFF. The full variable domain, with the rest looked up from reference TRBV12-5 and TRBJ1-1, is DARVTQTPRHKVTEMGQEVTMRCQPILGHNTVFWYRQTMMQGLELLAYFRNRAPLDDSGMPKDRFSAEMPDATLATLKIQPSEPRDSAVYFCASGSNRDLDTEAFFGQGTRLTVV.

Here the CDR3 reads CASSLTGTGLEQYF. CDR3 nucleotides: TGTGCCAGCAGTCTAACCGGGACAGGGCTCGAGCAGTACTTC. The rearrangement joins TRBV6-5 to TRBJ2-7; 9 bases line up with TRBD1. The CDR3 runs to 14 residues. Germline CDR1 and CDR2: MNHEY and SVGAGI. V trimming: 5 bases; J trimming: 6 bases; junction bases outside the gene matches: 8.

DNA for the CDR3: TGTGCCAGCAGTTACCGGACAGACATGAACACTGAAGCTTTCTTT. Its protein product is CASSYRTDMNTEAFF. The rearrangement links TRBV6-6 to TRBJ1-1; D is possibly TRBD1 (6 bases). The CDR3 runs to 15 residues. CDR1 is MNHNY, CDR2 SVGAGI, per germline (reference sequence). V lost 2 bases and J lost 0, with 10 bases in between.

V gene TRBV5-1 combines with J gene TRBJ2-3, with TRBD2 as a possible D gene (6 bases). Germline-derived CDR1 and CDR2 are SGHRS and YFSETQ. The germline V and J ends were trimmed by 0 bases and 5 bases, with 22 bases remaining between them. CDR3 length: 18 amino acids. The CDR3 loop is CASSLDPTPGLGGDTQYF. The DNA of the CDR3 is TGCGCCAGCAGCTTGGACCCAACACCGGGACTGGGTGGAGATACGCAGTATTTT.

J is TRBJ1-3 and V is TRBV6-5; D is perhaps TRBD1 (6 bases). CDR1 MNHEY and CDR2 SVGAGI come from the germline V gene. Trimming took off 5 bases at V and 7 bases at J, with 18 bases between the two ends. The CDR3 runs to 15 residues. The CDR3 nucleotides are TGTGCCAGCAGTCTCCAGGGGCAGGGCGTCAACACCATATATTTT. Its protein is CASSLQGQGVNTIYF.

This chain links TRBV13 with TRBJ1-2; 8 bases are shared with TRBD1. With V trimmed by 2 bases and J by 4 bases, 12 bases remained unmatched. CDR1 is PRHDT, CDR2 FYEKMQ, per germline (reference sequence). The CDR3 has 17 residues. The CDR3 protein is CASSLKSAAGGFYGYTF. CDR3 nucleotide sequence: TGTGCCAGCAGCTTAAAATCGGCTGCAGGGGGCTTCTATGGCTACACCTTC.

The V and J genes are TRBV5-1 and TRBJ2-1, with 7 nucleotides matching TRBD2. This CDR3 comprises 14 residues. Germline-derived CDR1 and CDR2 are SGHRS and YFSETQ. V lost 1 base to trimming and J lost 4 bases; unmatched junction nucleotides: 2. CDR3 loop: CASSLSSGYNEQFF. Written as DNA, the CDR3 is TGCGCCAGCAGCTTGTCTAGCGGATACAATGAGCAGTTCTTC.

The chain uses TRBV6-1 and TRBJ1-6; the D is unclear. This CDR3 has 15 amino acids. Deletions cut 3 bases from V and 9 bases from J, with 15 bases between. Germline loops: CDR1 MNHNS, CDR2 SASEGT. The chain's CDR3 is CASSDIGVVTSPLHF. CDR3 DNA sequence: TGTGCCAGCAGTGATATCGGGGTCGTTACTTCACCCCTCCACTTT.

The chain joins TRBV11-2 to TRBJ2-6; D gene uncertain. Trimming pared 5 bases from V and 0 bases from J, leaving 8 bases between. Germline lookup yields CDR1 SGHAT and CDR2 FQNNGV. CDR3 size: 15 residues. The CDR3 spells CASSPLRSGANVLTF. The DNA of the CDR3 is TGTGCCAGCAGCCCACTCCGCTCTGGGGCCAACGTCCTGACTTTC.

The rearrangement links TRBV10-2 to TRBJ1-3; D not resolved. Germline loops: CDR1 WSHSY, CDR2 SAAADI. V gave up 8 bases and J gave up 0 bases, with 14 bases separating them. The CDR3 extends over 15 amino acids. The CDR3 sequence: CASCPTESSGNTIYF. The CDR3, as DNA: TGCGCCAGCTGCCCGACTGAGAGCTCTGGAAACACCATATATTTT.

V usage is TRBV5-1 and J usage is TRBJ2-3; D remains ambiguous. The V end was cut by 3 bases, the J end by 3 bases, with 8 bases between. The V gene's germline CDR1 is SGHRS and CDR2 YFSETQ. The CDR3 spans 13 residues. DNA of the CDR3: TGCGCCAGCAGCTCTATGACTACAGATACGCAGTATTTT. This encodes CASSSMTTDTQYF.

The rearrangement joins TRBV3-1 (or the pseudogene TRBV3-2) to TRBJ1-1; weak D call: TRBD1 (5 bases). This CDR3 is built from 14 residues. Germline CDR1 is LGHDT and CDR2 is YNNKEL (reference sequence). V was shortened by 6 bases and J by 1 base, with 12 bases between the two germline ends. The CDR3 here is CASRLGQGNTEAFF. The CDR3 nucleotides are TGTGCCAGCAGGCTGGGCCAGGGGAACACTGAAGCTTTCTTT.